This TCR beta chain was recorded in a study of blood T cells in healthy people across ages. Study-wide results and caveats: Unknown donor CMV status possibly confounded expanded clonotype changes.

Concerning this clonotype itself: Its antigen is as yet unknown.

V lost 6 bases to trimming and J lost 15 bases, with 15 bases between them. The germline gives CDR1 KGHSH, CDR2 LQKENI. The CDR3 covers 11 residues. The study isolated at least 6.5 million PBMCs from each sample. With a J-beta primer mix and a sample-barcoded 5' primer, a second PCR ran about 6 to 11 cycles. The yield of each sample was at least 3 million CDR3-containing paired-end reads. TCRdb passed the 5' RACE reads through MiXCR, listing each CDR3 protein once. The sample records about 1,000,000 distinct CDR3 sequences, over 35% being singletons. Sequencing input: blood. The clonotype comes from a woman aged 60 to 75 in good health. J is TRBJ2-4 and V is TRBV18; D not certain. CDR3 nucleotide sequence: TGTGCCAGCTCCCTCCGAGGCGAGCGGTACTTC. This encodes CASSLRGERYF. Combining the CDR3 with reference TRBV18 and TRBJ2-4 gives the whole variable domain NAGVMQNPRHLVRRRGQEARLRCSPMKGHSHVYWYRQLPEEGLKFMVYLQKENIIDESGMPKERFSAEFPKEGPSILRIQQVVRGDSAAYFCASSLRGERYFGAGTRLSVL.